The 32 T cell receptor beta chains below come from one sample, sequenced in a study of OX40 agonist ivuxolimab in advanced cancers. Assay used: immunoSEQ multiplex PCR; TCRdb lists only in-frame clones, some missing. The data hold tens of thousands of clones, with around 85% observed a single time. Source: CD4+ or CD8+ T cells sorted from blood, taken in a trial of the OX40 agonist ivuxolimab. Every receptor here comes from an adult with an advanced solid tumor such as melanoma, head and neck, liver or kidney cancer.

This chain connects TRBV5-8 to TRBJ2-7; D possibly corresponds to TRBD2 (5 bases). V was clipped by 0 bases and J by 0 bases, with 13 bases between them. The CDR3 contains 16 residues. CDR1 and CDR2 from the germline V gene are SGHTS and YDEGEE. The CDR3 bases are TGTGCCAGCAGCTTGGCAACACTAGGTAGCTCCTACGAGCAGTACTTC. Encoded protein: CASSLATLGSSYEQYF.

The chain carries TRBV5-4 and TRBJ2-7; 7 bases align to TRBD2. The CDR3 is 14 residues long. Germline V gene data show CDR1 as SGHNT and CDR2 as YYREEE (reference sequence). V shed 0 bases and J 6 bases; nucleotides not matched to a gene: 6. The CDR3 spells CASSLGGGISEQYF. DNA for the CDR3: TGTGCCAGCAGCTTGGGGGGGGGTATCTCCGAGCAGTACTTC.

The chain links TRBV19 to TRBJ2-1; no definite D call. Germline CDR1 is LNHDA and CDR2 is SQIVND (reference sequence). V gave up 5 bases and J gave up 9 bases, with 14 bases separating them. The CDR3 runs 13 residues. In DNA form, the CDR3 reads TGTGCCAGTAGTGTATGGACCGCCCCTGAGCAGTTCTTC. This gives the protein CASSVWTAPEQFF.

This clone was recorded once. The chain carries TRBV7-9 and TRBJ1-2; 7 bases agree with TRBD1. Germline CDR1 and CDR2: SEHNR and FQNEAQ (reference sequence). This CDR3 contains 15 residues. V dropped 4 bases and J dropped 5; count of bases not matched to a gene: 10. The CDR3 DNA reads as TGTGCCAGCAGCTCAGAGGGGCAGGGGGAATATGGCTACACCTTC. As protein: CASSSEGQGEYGYTF.

This sequence joins TRBV20-1 and TRBJ2-5; 9 bases line up with TRBD1. Germline V CDR1 and CDR2: DFQATT, SNEGSKA (reference sequence). The CDR3 length is 11 residues. CDR3 in amino acids: CRGDRAEAKYF. As DNA, the CDR3 is TGCAGGGGGGACAGGGCCGAGGCTAAGTACTTC.

V is TRBV19 and J is TRBJ1-3, with D maybe TRBD1 (6 bases). This CDR3 comprises 17 residues. Trimming removed 3 bases from V and 0 bases from J, with 15 bases in between. Looked up from germline, CDR1 is LNHDA and CDR2 is SQIVND (reference sequence). Written as DNA, the CDR3 is TGTGCCAGTAGTATCTTCCCGGACAGAAACTCTGGAAACACCATATATTTT. Its translation: CASSIFPDRNSGNTIYF.

This clone has only a few counts. The rearrangement links TRBV5-6 to TRBJ2-1; D is possibly TRBD2 (7 bases). V was pared by 1 base and J by 7 bases, with 12 bases between. CDR1 and CDR2 (germline): SGHDT, YYEEEE. The CDR3 runs to 14 residues. CDR3: CASSLRGAGNEQFF. DNA for the CDR3: TGTGCCAGCAGCTTGCGGGGGGCGGGGAATGAGCAGTTCTTC.

The CDR3 loop is CASRRTGNYGYTF. The CDR3 DNA follows: TGTGCCAGCAGAAGGACAGGGAACTATGGCTACACCTTC. The rearrangement uses TRBV5-5 and TRBJ1-2, with 8 positions matching TRBD1. Unmatched junction bases numbered 2, after V lost 5 bases and J lost 2 bases. CDR3 length: 13 amino acids. CDR1 SGHKS and CDR2 YYEKEE come from the germline V gene (reference sequence).

The chain recombines TRBV5-6 with TRBJ1-2, with TRBD1 as a possible D gene (5 bases). V dropped 4 bases and J dropped 2 bases, with 12 bases sitting between them. The germline V gene encodes CDR1 SGHDT and CDR2 YYEEEE. The CDR3 extends over 14 amino acids. In nucleotides, the CDR3 is TGTGCCAGCAGCCCCACGGGGCAAAACTATGGCTACACCTTC. Amino acids: CASSPTGQNYGYTF.

This clone has just a few counts. In DNA form, the CDR3 reads TGTGCCAGCAGTGATACTAGCGGGAGAAAGGAGACCCAGTACTTC. This encodes CASSDTSGRKETQYF. This chain connects TRBV2 to TRBJ2-5; 11 positions match TRBD2. The CDR3 covers 15 residues. The junction had 5 bases not matched to a gene; V was cut back by 3 bases and J by 5 bases. CDR1 SNHLY and CDR2 FYNNEI come from the germline V gene.

The chain is built from TRBV4-3 and TRBJ2-7, with D possibly matching TRBD1 (6 bases). The V and J ends lost 3 bases and 3 bases respectively, with 9 bases between them. The CDR3 covers 13 residues. Germline loops: CDR1 LGHNA, CDR2 YSLEER. The CDR3 sequence: CASSQVQGYEQYF. The CDR3 DNA reads TGCGCCAGCAGCCAGGTACAGGGCTACGAGCAGTACTTC.

The V and J genes are TRBV5-6 and TRBJ1-5; D is possibly TRBD1 (6 bases). Trimming shortened V by 4 bases and J by 9 bases, and 11 bases separated the two germline ends. The CDR3 is 12 amino acids. Per germline, CDR1 SGHDT and CDR2 YYEEEE. CDR3 DNA sequence: TGTGCCAGCAGCCTAGGGGGGTCGCCCCAGCATTTT. It yields the protein CASSLGGSPQHF.

This rearrangement joins TRBV5-4 to TRBJ2-7; maybe TRBD2 (6 bases). CDR1 is SGHNT and CDR2 is YYREEE in the germline V gene (reference sequence). Trimming left V 3 bases short and J 7 bases short, with 20 bases between. This CDR3 has 15 amino acids. The CDR3 here is CASSSGTGLGREQYF. CDR3 in DNA: TGTGCCAGCAGCTCCGGGACGGGACTGGGTCGAGAGCAGTACTTC. Complete variable domain (other parts from reference TRBV5-4 and TRBJ2-7): ETGVTQSPTHLIKTRGQQVTLRCSSQSGHNTVSWYQQALGQGPQFIFQYYREEENGRGNFPPRFSGLQFPNYSSELNVNALELDDSALYLCASSSGTGLGREQYFGPGTRLTVT.

J is TRBJ2-7 and V is TRBV11-3; 9 bases fit TRBD1. The CDR3 loop spans 16 amino acids. With V trimmed by 0 bases and J by 0 bases, 3 bases remained unmatched. From germline, CDR1 is SGHNT and CDR2 YENEEA. The CDR3 region is CASSLERGQGSYEQYF. The CDR3 nucleotides read TGTGCCAGCAGCTTAGAGCGGGGACAGGGCTCCTACGAGCAGTACTTC.

V usage is TRBV18 and J usage is TRBJ2-7; D tentatively reads TRBD1 or TRBD2 (7 bases each). The CDR3 consists of 15 residues. CDR1 and CDR2 (germline): KGHSH, LQKENI. V was shortened by 4 bases and J by 5 bases, with 18 bases between the two germline ends. Written as DNA, the CDR3 is TGTGCCAGCTCACTCCAGGGGGGGGCTGGAAACGAGCAGTACTTC. This codes for CASSLQGGAGNEQYF. The full variable domain, completed using reference TRBV18 and TRBJ2-7, is NAGVMQNPRHLVRRRGQEARLRCSPMKGHSHVYWYRQLPEEGLKFMVYLQKENIIDESGMPKERFSAEFPKEGPSILRIQQVVRGDSAAYFCASSLQGGAGNEQYFGPGTRLTVT.

CDR3 DNA sequence: TGTGCCATCAGTGAGTCTTTCGGTACCGGGACAGCGGATTCTGGGGCCAACGTCCTGACTTTC. Its translation: CAISESFGTGTADSGANVLTF. The rearrangement links TRBV10-3 to TRBJ2-6, with 7 bases aligning to TRBD1. Germline CDR1 reads ENHRY; CDR2 reads SYGVKD. The CDR3 runs to 21 residues. V was pared by 0 bases and J by 1 base, with 15 bases of the junction left unmatched.

This clone was observed once. The rearrangement uses TRBV29-1 and TRBJ2-7; possible D gene TRBD2, 5 bases. The V end lost 6 bases, the J end lost 5 bases, and 14 bases lay between the germline ends. The CDR3 runs to 12 residues. Per the germline V gene, CDR1 is SQVTM and CDR2 is ANQGSEA. This CDR3 is CSVTRGLNEQYF. The CDR3 DNA is TGCAGCGTGACAAGAGGGTTGAACGAGCAGTACTTC.

The V gene is TRBV5-1, the J gene TRBJ2-5, with D possibly being TRBD2 (5 bases). The germline CDR1 and CDR2 sequences are SGHRS and YFSETQ. The V and J ends lost 1 base and 3 bases respectively, with 10 bases between them. CDR3 length equals 14 residues. The CDR3 nucleotides read TGCGCCAGCAGCTTGATGGCGGGCGAAGAGACCCAGTACTTC. As protein: CASSLMAGEETQYF.

This clone was seen a few times. The chain recombines TRBV2 with TRBJ2-3, with D perhaps matching TRBD2 (6 bases). Germline CDR1 and CDR2: SNHLY and FYNNEI. The CDR3 sequence is 16 residues long. The germline V and J ends were trimmed by 6 bases and 3 bases, with 19 bases remaining between them. CDR3 region: CASRALVREPTDTQYF. In DNA form, the CDR3 reads TGTGCCAGCAGGGCCCTGGTCCGGGAGCCGACAGATACGCAGTATTTT.

This chain uses TRBV11-3 with TRBJ2-7, with 8 bases aligning to TRBD1. The CDR3 is 15 amino acids. CDR1 is SGHNT, CDR2 YENEEA, per germline. The ends lost 4 bases at V and 3 bases at J; junction bases unmatched: 8. CDR3 bases: TGTGCCAGCAGCTCCATACAGGGGGGTAGCTACGAGCAGTACTTC. Amino acid sequence: CASSSIQGGSYEQYF.

The chain has TRBV6-1 and TRBJ1-2; D call uncertain. V lost 0 bases and J 2 bases, leaving 4 bases between the germline ends. The CDR3 is 13 residues long. Germline V gene sequence: CDR1 MNHNS, CDR2 SASEGT. The CDR3 sequence: CASSEARNYGYTF. In DNA form, the CDR3 reads TGTGCCAGCAGTGAAGCCCGGAACTATGGCTACACCTTC.

The rearrangement uses TRBV28 and TRBJ1-4; D is uncertain. The CDR3 is made up of 15 amino acids. Trimming left V 5 bases short and J 4 bases short, with 14 bases between. CDR1 and CDR2 (germline): MDHEN, SYDVKM. CDR3 in amino acids: CASSLRTLFNEKLFF. The CDR3 DNA reads TGTGCCAGCAGTCTAAGGACTTTATTTAATGAAAAACTGTTTTTT.

Here the CDR3 reads CSVEDISYEQYF. The CDR3 region has the DNA TGCAGCGTTGAAGACATCTCCTACGAGCAGTACTTC. The chain links TRBV29-1 to TRBJ2-7, with D hard to call. Between the trimmed V and J ends, which lost 0 bases and 0 bases, there was a span of 3 bases. The CDR3 consists of 12 residues. The V gene's germline CDR1 is SQVTM and CDR2 ANQGSEA.

The chain links TRBV5-1 to TRBJ2-5; D may be TRBD1 (6 bases). The CDR3 has 14 amino acids. Germline values: CDR1 SGHRS, CDR2 YFSETQ. The V end lost 0 bases, the J end lost 2 bases, and 8 bases lay between the germline ends. The CDR3 DNA reads as TGCGCCAGCAGCTTGGAAGGGGGTCAAGAGACCCAGTACTTC. Its protein product is CASSLEGGQETQYF.

V and J are TRBV7-8 and TRBJ1-1; D uncertain. The germline V gene has CDR1 SGHVS and CDR2 FQNEAQ. The V and J ends lost 2 bases and 3 bases respectively, with 13 bases between them. CDR3 size: 15 residues. The CDR3 coding sequence is TGTGCCAGCAGCTTAACCGAGACTTCTTACACTGAAGCTTTCTTT. Residues: CASSLTETSYTEAFF. Looking up the rest from reference TRBV7-8 and TRBJ1-1 gives the full variable domain: GAGVSQSPRYKVAKRGQDVALRCDPISGHVSLFWYQQALGQGPEFLTYFQNEAQLDKSGLPSDRFFAERPEGSVSTLKIQRTQQEDSAVYLCASSLTETSYTEAFFGQGTRLTVV.

J is TRBJ1-2 and V is TRBV19, with D perhaps matching TRBD1 (6 bases). Per germline, CDR1 LNHDA and CDR2 SQIVND (reference sequence). V lost 3 bases and J lost 4, with 15 bases in between. CDR3 size: 15 residues. The CDR3 is CASSIPSGVAYGYTF. The CDR3 region has the DNA TGTGCCAGTAGTATCCCCTCAGGGGTTGCCTATGGCTACACCTTC.

The chain carries TRBV15 and TRBJ1-5; D not resolved. V dropped 3 bases and J dropped 2 bases, with 8 bases sitting between them. The CDR3 loop spans 14 amino acids. The germline V gene has CDR1 LNHNV and CDR2 YYDKDF (reference sequence). The CDR3 is CATSRGSGNQPQHF. Here the CDR3 DNA reads TGTGCCACCAGCAGGGGGAGTGGCAATCAGCCCCAGCATTTT.

The rearrangement uses TRBV4-1 and TRBJ1-5; D call uncertain. The germline V and J ends were trimmed by 0 bases and 0 bases, with 12 bases remaining between them. CDR3 length: 17 amino acids. Germline CDR1 MGHRA, CDR2 YSYEKL. The CDR3 DNA sequence: TGCGCCAGCAGCCAAGATCACGGCTCCTATAGCAATCAGCCCCAGCATTTT. As protein: CASSQDHGSYSNQPQHF.

This rearrangement joins TRBV5-1 to TRBJ2-7; 9 bases are a match to TRBD1. Germline-derived CDR1 and CDR2 are SGHRS and YFSETQ. There are 14 residues in the CDR3. After removal of 7 bases from V and 6 bases from J, the junction contained 11 bases not matched to a gene. CDR3 protein: CASYAGDREPEQYF. For the CDR3, the DNA is TGCGCCAGCTACGCCGGGGACAGGGAGCCCGAGCAGTACTTC. Full variable domain (outside the CDR3, taken from reference TRBV5-1 and TRBJ2-7): KAGVTQTPRYLIKTRGQQVTLSCSPISGHRSVSWYQQTPGQGLQFLFEYFSETQRNKGNFPGRFSGRQFSNSRSEMNVSTLELGDSALYLCASYAGDREPEQYFGPGTRLTVT.

The chain recombines TRBV27 with TRBJ1-2, with 7 bases aligning to TRBD1. The V gene end was trimmed by 10 bases and the J gene end by 1 base; junction bases not matched to a gene: 6. CDR1 is MNHEY, CDR2 SMNVEV, per germline (reference sequence). The CDR3 sequence is 13 residues long. The CDR3 loop reads CATLDRNNYGYTF. Written as DNA, the CDR3 is TGTGCCACCCTGGACAGGAATAACTATGGCTACACCTTC.

This clone was seen a few times. The chain combines TRBV25-1 with TRBJ1-2; TRBD1 might be the D (6 bases). The CDR3 consists of 14 residues. V was cut by 5 bases and J by 9 bases, with 19 bases left in between. Germline CDR1 MGHDK, CDR2 SYGVNS. The CDR3 DNA sequence: TGTGCCAGCAGTCACCTCACAGGGAGAGGGAGCTACACCTTC. It codes for CASSHLTGRGSYTF.

The chain carries TRBV7-2 and TRBJ1-1; D gene ambiguous. Trimming cost V 1 base and J 6 bases, with 6 bases left between them. This CDR3 comprises 12 residues. Germline CDR1 and CDR2: SGHTA and FQGNSA. CDR3 sequence: CASSLVTAEAFF. CDR3 sequence (DNA): TGTGCCAGCAGCTTAGTAACAGCTGAAGCTTTCTTT.